These T cell receptor beta chains were read from a single sample in a study of blood T cell repertoires in COVID-19. Using immunoSEQ multiplex PCR, the repertoire was profiled, and TCRdb retains in-frame clones only, with some absent. The data show 200,000 to 250,000 clones, nearly 90% seen once. Sequencing used peripheral blood. These receptors came from a woman younger than 30 who had recovered from COVID-19. Both conserved end residues are part of each CDR3. A D gene is named only where the DNA matches it firmly. Size tells how often a clone was seen (once, few, many) or the class of an expanded clone, and some rows leave it out.

d_call | clone_size | j_call | v_call | cdr3_nt | cdr3_aa
NA | NA | TRBJ2-3 | TRBV28 | TGTGCCAGCACCGGGGTCACAGATACGCAGTATTTT | CASTGVTDTQYF
NA | once | TRBJ2-7 | TRBV12-3/TRBV12-4 | TGTGCCAGCAGTTTACGGGTCTACGAGCAGTACTTC | CASSLRVYEQYF
TRBD2 | NA | TRBJ2-7 | TRBV28 | TGTGCCAGCACCCACCTAGCGGGAGGGCCTGGGGAGCAGTACTTC | CASTHLAGGPGEQYF
TRBD2 | NA | TRBJ2-1 | TRBV3-1/TRBV3-2 | TGTGCCAGCAGACTGGCGGCTAGCGGGAGGTTCTACAATGAGCAGTTCTTC | CASRLAASGRFYNEQFF
TRBD1 | NA | TRBJ2-3 | TRBV19 | TGTGCCAGTAGTGAACGGGACAGGGGGCGGTATTTT | CASSERDRGRYF
NA | NA | TRBJ1-4 | TRBV6-2/TRBV6-3 | TGTGCCAGCAGTTACGAGGGTCCTAATGAAAAACTGTTTTTT | CASSYEGPNEKLFF
NA | once | TRBJ2-2 | TRBV6-6 | TGTGCCAGCATGTCCGGGATGGGTTACACCGGGGAGCTGTTTTTT | CASMSGMGYTGELFF
NA | NA | TRBJ2-2 | TRBV7-9 | TGTGCCAGCACTCCTACCATCACCGGGGAGCTGTTTTTT | CASTPTITGELFF
NA | NA | TRBJ2-1 | TRBV7-9 | TGTGCCAGCAGCTTAGAGGGGGGAGGGCCGGAGGGTGAGCAGTTCTTC | CASSLEGGGPEGEQFF
TRBD1 | NA | TRBJ1-2 | TRBV10-3 | TGTGCCATCAGTGACATCCTAGGACAGGGGACCACCATCTATGGCTACACCTTC | CAISDILGQGTTIYGYTF
NA | NA | TRBJ1-1 | TRBV30 | TGTGCCTGGAGTGTAGGGGGAATGAACACTGAAGCTTTCTTT | CAWSVGGMNTEAFF
NA | NA | TRBJ1-1 | TRBV7-3 | TGTGCCAGCTCCCCCGCCTCGGCGGGGCCCACTGAAGCTTTCTTT | CASSPASAGPTEAFF
NA | NA | TRBJ2-1 | TRBV14 | TGTGCCAGCAGCCAGATAGCGCTGTTGTACAATGAGCAGTTCTTC | CASSQIALLYNEQFF
NA | NA | TRBJ2-7 | TRBV6-2/TRBV6-3 | TGTGCCAGCAGTTCCAGACTAGGGTGGTCCTACGAGCAGTACTTC | CASSSRLGWSYEQYF
NA | NA | TRBJ2-1 | TRBV30 | TGTGCCTGGAGGTATAGCGGTCTCGTGGGTAGTGAGCAGTTCTTC | CAWRYSGLVGSEQFF
TRBD1 | NA | TRBJ1-2 | TRBV6-2/TRBV6-3 | TGTGCCAGCAGTTCGTTAAGGGACAGGGGAGCATCTGGCTACACCTTC | CASSSLRDRGASGYTF
NA | once | TRBJ1-1 | TRBV6-5 | TGTGCCAGCAGGACCCAAAGGGGGGGGAACACTGAAGCTTTCTTT | CASRTQRGGNTEAFF
TRBD1 | NA | TRBJ2-7 | TRBV18 | TGTGCCAGCTCACCTACAGAGGGACAGCTCTACGAGCAGTACTTC | CASSPTEGQLYEQYF
TRBD1 | few | TRBJ1-1 | TRBV5-1 | TGCGCCAGCAGCCCAACGACGACAGGGGTTGACACTGAAGCTTTCTTT | CASSPTTTGVDTEAFF
NA | NA | TRBJ1-2 | TRBV15 | TGTGCCACCAGCAGAGACCTGACAACTAACTATGGCTACACCTTC | CATSRDLTTNYGYTF
TRBD1 | NA | TRBJ1-5 | TRBV12-5 | TGTGCTAGTGGTTCGGGACAGGACAATCAGCCCCAGCATTTT | CASGSGQDNQPQHF
TRBD2 | NA | TRBJ2-7 | TRBV18 | TGTGCCAGCTCTCCGGCCGGGACTAGCGGTTACGAGCAGTACTTC | CASSPAGTSGYEQYF
NA | few | TRBJ1-2 | TRBV5-5 | TGTGCCAGCAGCTTGGTGGGCGCCTGGGGCTACACCTTC | CASSLVGAWGYTF
NA | NA | TRBJ2-2 | TRBV7-9 | TGTGCCAGCAGCTTAGCGGGAGCCACCGGGGAGCTGTTTTTT | CASSLAGATGELFF
NA | NA | TRBJ2-2 | TRBV3-1/TRBV3-2 | TGTGCCAGCAGCCCCAAGTCGGCAGGGGTAGTCGACACCGGGGAGCTGTTTTTT | CASSPKSAGVVDTGELFF
NA | NA | TRBJ2-6 | TRBV19 | TGTGCCAGTAGTGACAGGCGGACCCTGATTGAGGCCAACGTCCTGACTTTC | CASSDRRTLIEANVLTF
TRBD1 | NA | TRBJ1-2 | TRBV13 | TGTGCCAGCAGCTTGGGGACAGGGGGAAACTATGGCTACACCTTC | CASSLGTGGNYGYTF
TRBD1 | NA | TRBJ2-5 | TRBV5-1 | TGCGCCAGCAGTACCACAGGGGGTCCCCAAGAGACCCAGTACTTC | CASSTTGGPQETQYF
NA | once | TRBJ1-5 | TRBV6-2/TRBV6-3 | TGTGCCAGCAGCTTGAACAGGGCAGGTCAGCCCCAGCATTTT | CASSLNRAGQPQHF
NA | NA | TRBJ2-3 | TRBV5-6 | TGTGCCAGCAGCGGAGCCTCGGATACGCAGTATTTT | CASSGASDTQYF
TRBD2 | NA | TRBJ2-3 | TRBV7-2 | TGTGCCAGCAGCTTAGATGGACTAGCGGGAGGATCCGATACGCAGTATTTT | CASSLDGLAGGSDTQYF
TRBD2 | NA | TRBJ2-3 | TRBV11-2 | TGTGCCAGCAGCCCTGGGACTAGCGGGACCACAGATACGCAGTATTTT | CASSPGTSGTTDTQYF
TRBD1 | NA | TRBJ1-2 | TRBV12-3/TRBV12-4 | TGTGCCAGCAGACCAGGGGGCAACTATGGCTACACCTTC | CASRPGGNYGYTF
NA | NA | TRBJ2-7 | TRBV7-9 | TGTGCCAGCAGCTACCAGGCAGACTACGAGCAGTACTTC | CASSYQADYEQYF
NA | NA | TRBJ1-1 | TRBV29-1 | TGCAGCGTTGAGATAGTGAACACTGAAGCTTTCTTT | CSVEIVNTEAFF
NA | NA | TRBJ1-3 | TRBV6-5 | TGTGCCAGCAGTTGGTCAGGGAGGACCGGAAACACCATATATTTT | CASSWSGRTGNTIYF
TRBD2 | NA | TRBJ2-3 | TRBV3-1/TRBV3-2 | TGTGCCAGCAGCCAGCCCGGGACTAGCGGGCTCCCGTCTAGCACAGATACGCAGTATTTT | CASSQPGTSGLPSSTDTQYF
TRBD2 | NA | TRBJ2-1 | TRBV4-1 | TGCGCCAGCAGACGCGCCGGGGGACTAGCGACCTACAATGAGCAGTTCTTC | CASRRAGGLATYNEQFF
NA | NA | TRBJ1-1 | TRBV20-1 | TGCAGTGCTAGAGTTCCCAGAGAAGCTTTCTTT | CSARVPREAFF
NA | NA | TRBJ2-5 | TRBV10-2 | TGCGCCAGCAGTGAGTCGATCGGGGGAATCCAAGAGACCCAGTACTTC | CASSESIGGIQETQYF
NA | NA | TRBJ1-2 | TRBV14 | TGTGCCAGCAGCCAGGGGGGGTTACAGTACTATGGCTACACCTTC | CASSQGGLQYYGYTF
NA | NA | TRBJ1-2 | TRBV10-3 | TGTGCCATCAGTGAAGCCTCGAAGGGGAACTATGGCTACACCTTC | CAISEASKGNYGYTF
NA | NA | TRBJ2-1 | TRBV6-2/TRBV6-3 | TGTGCCAGCAGTTCCACTATAAATGAGCAGTTCTTC | CASSSTINEQFF
TRBD2 | few | TRBJ2-1 | TRBV18 | TGTGCCAGCTCACCGGGAGGGGCGAGGGGCGTTGAGCAGTTCTTC | CASSPGGARGVEQFF
NA | NA | TRBJ2-5 | TRBV7-2 | TGTGCCAGCAGCTTAAGCGAGACCCAGTACTTC | CASSLSETQYF
TRBD1 | NA | TRBJ1-2 | TRBV5-6 | TGTGCCAGCAGCTTCGGGCAGGGGGATTATGGCTACACCTTC | CASSFGQGDYGYTF
NA | NA | TRBJ2-1 | TRBV7-3 | TGTGCCAGCAGCGTGGACAGTCGGGGTATAAATGAGCAGTTCTTC | CASSVDSRGINEQFF
TRBD2 | once | TRBJ2-1 | TRBV13 | TGTGCCAGCAGCTATCGGACTAGCGGGAGGTCGAGCTCCTACAATGAGCAGTTCTTC | CASSYRTSGRSSSYNEQFF
NA | once | TRBJ1-1 | TRBV27 | TGTGCCAGCAGTAGTCAGGGTAGCTACACTGAAGCTTTCTTT | CASSSQGSYTEAFF
TRBD1 | NA | TRBJ1-5 | TRBV3-1/TRBV3-2 | TGTGCCAGCAGCATAGGGGTACAGGGGAATCAGCCCCAGCATTTT | CASSIGVQGNQPQHF
TRBD2 | few | TRBJ2-1 | TRBV28 | TGTGCCAGCAGTTCGGCTAGCGGCCCCTACAATGAGCAGTTCTTC | CASSSASGPYNEQFF
TRBD1 | NA | TRBJ1-2 | TRBV4-1 | TGCGCCAGCAGCCAGGGACAGGGCAATGGCTACACCTTC | CASSQGQGNGYTF
NA | NA | TRBJ2-7 | TRBV9 | TGTGCCAGCAGCCGAACAGGGTCCCACGAGCAGTACTTC | CASSRTGSHEQYF
NA | NA | TRBJ1-6 | TRBV4-1 | TGCGCCAGCAGCCAAGAACCCCAGGATTATAATTCACCCCTCCACTTT | CASSQEPQDYNSPLHF
NA | NA | TRBJ1-2 | TRBV11-3 | TGTGCCTCCAGCGGGGGAAATGGCTACACCTTC | CASSGGNGYTF
NA | NA | TRBJ2-3 | TRBV6-5 | TGTGCCAGCAGTAGACAGCTGGTCACAGATACGCAGTATTTT | CASSRQLVTDTQYF
NA | NA | TRBJ2-2 | TRBV4-2 | TGTGCCAGCAGCCAAAGTCGGGATAGCACCGGGGAGCTGTTTTTT | CASSQSRDSTGELFF
TRBD1 | many | TRBJ1-2 | TRBV6-6 | TGTGCCAGCAGGATGACAGACAGGGAAGGGTATGGCTACACCTTC | CASRMTDREGYGYTF
NA | NA | TRBJ2-7 | TRBV5-8 | TGTGCCAGCAGCTTGGGGTTGTCGGGACATCACTACGAGCAGTACTTC | CASSLGLSGHHYEQYF